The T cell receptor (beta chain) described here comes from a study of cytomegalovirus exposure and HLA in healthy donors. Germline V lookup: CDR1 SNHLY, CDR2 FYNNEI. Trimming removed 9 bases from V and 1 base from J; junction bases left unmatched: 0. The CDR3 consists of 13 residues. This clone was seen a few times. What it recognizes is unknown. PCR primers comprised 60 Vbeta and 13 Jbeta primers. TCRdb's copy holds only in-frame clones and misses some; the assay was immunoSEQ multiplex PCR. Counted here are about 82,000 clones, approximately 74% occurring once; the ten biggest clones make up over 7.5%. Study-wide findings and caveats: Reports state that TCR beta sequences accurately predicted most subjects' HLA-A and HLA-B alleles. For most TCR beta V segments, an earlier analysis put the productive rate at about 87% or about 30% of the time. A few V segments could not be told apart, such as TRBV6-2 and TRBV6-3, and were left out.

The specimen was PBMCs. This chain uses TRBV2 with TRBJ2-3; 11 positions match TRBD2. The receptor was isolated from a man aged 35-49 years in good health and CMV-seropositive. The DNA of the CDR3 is TGTGCCAGGACTAGCGGGGGCACAGATACGCAGTATTTT. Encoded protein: CARTSGGTDTQYF.